This entry lists 23 T cell receptor beta chains sequenced from one sample in a study of T cells in women clearing cervical HPV infection (dated by TCRdb to 2017 to 2018). The method was the immunoSEQ multiplex PCR assay. What TCRdb holds here is the immuneACCESS table cut down to in-frame rearrangements. Part of the clones is not present; checked against another copy, under half of the missing clones reflect an unresolved V gene, and the others are unexplained. This sample's clone table shows about 22,000 clones. Clones ranked in the top ten supply approximately 3.5% of the sample. The sample was blood buffy coat. These receptors were obtained from a woman aged 18 to 69 with a cervical HPV16 infection that either progressed to CIN3+ or cleared (not recorded which).

As concerns this clone: The CDR3 goes on 3 residues after the read ends, and that part is filled in from the germline J gene. This chain uses TRBV5-1 with TRBJ2-5; D might be TRBD1 (6 bases). The CDR3 totals 14 residues. V lost 0 bases and J lost 4, with 10 bases in between. Germline V CDR1 and CDR2: SGHRS, YFSETQ. The chain's CDR3 is CASSLVGGAETQYF. Partial CDR3 DNA: TGCGCCAGCAGCTTGGTTGGGGGCGCAGAGACC.

About this clone: Read sequence stops 3 residues before the CDR3 end, and the germline J gene provides the missing end. J is TRBJ1-2 and V is TRBV6-2 or TRBV6-3; 9 bases map to TRBD1. The CDR3 is 13 amino acids. CDR1 MNHEY and CDR2 SVGEGT come from the germline V gene. J gave up 7 bases and V 5 bases, and 5 bases lay outside the gene matches. Partial CDR3 DNA: TGTGCCAGCAGTACCGGGACAGGGTTTGGC. It is translated as CASSTGTGFG. The entire CDR3 sequence reads CASSTGTGFGYTF.

As for this clone: The junction shows a germline mismatch at one end, possibly a read error. The sequenced fragment ends 3 residues before the CDR3 boundary, so the rest is inferred from the germline J gene. This chain links TRBV4-2 with TRBJ2-5; D may be TRBD1 (5 bases). From germline, CDR1 is LGHNA and CDR2 YNFKEQ. The CDR3 length is 14 residues. The CDR3 reads CASSQESGFLTQYF. The part of the CDR3 DNA that was read is TGCGCCAGCAGCCAAGAATCAGGGTTTTTGACC.

Turning to this clone: The read halts 3 residues ahead of the CDR3 end, with the missing end drawn from the germline J gene. This chain connects TRBV6-2 or TRBV6-3 to TRBJ1-1; tentatively, D is TRBD1 (5 bases). The CDR3 has 10 amino acids. Looked up from germline, CDR1 is MNHEY and CDR2 is SVGEGT. The DNA read from the CDR3 is TGTGCCAGCAGGTTGGGGGGG. This translates into CASRLGG. The whole CDR3 protein is CASRLGGAFF.

CDR3 bases read: TGTGCCAGCAGGGGTAGCAGCTACAATGAG. Protein sequence: CASRGSSYNE. The full CDR3 reads CASRGSSYNEQFF. The rearrangement joins TRBV12-3 or TRBV12-4 to TRBJ2-1; D not resolved. The CDR3 end is not reached by the read, which stops 3 residues before it; the germline J gene fills it in. CDR3 length: 13 residues. V shed 6 bases and J shed 3 bases, with 9 bases lying between them.

With regard to this clone: The read comes to an end 3 residues before the CDR3 does, leaving the germline J gene to fill in the end. V usage is TRBV20-1 and J usage is TRBJ2-2, with D perhaps TRBD2 (6 bases). The CDR3 is 14 residues long. Germline CDR1 DFQATT, CDR2 SNEGSKA (reference sequence). V was pared by 3 bases and J by 6 bases, with 14 bases between. The covered CDR3 bases are TGCAGTGCTAGGGGACCGGGACTTGCCGGGGAG. Its protein is CSARGPGLAGE. The full CDR3 reads CSARGPGLAGELFF.

With respect to this clone: The CDR3 end lies 3 residues beyond the end of the read and is filled in from the germline J gene. The gene calls are TRBV11-2 and TRBJ2-2; perhaps TRBD1 as D (5 bases). The CDR3 extends over 13 amino acids. CDR1 SGHAT and CDR2 FQNNGV come from the germline V gene. Trimming left V 5 bases short and J 4 bases short, with 8 bases between. CDR3 amino acids: CASSRDSTGELFF. CDR3 DNA (partial): TGTGCCAGCAGCCGAGACAGCACCGGGGAG.

Worth noting for this clone: The read finishes 3 residues shy of the CDR3 end, and the germline J gene is used to complete it. The chain carries TRBV18 and TRBJ2-3; D is ambiguous. The CDR3 is 16 amino acids. Germline V gives CDR1 KGHSH, CDR2 LQKENI. Trimming stripped 3 bases from V and 0 bases from J, with 13 bases between. The CDR3 bases that were read are TGTGCCAGCTCACCCCGTCAAGGCGGTAGCACAGATACG. Translation gives CASSPRQGGSTDT. The entire CDR3 sequence reads CASSPRQGGSTDTQYF.

About this clone: The read gets to within 3 residues of the CDR3 end, and the germline J gene fills in the rest. The genes are TRBV13 and TRBJ1-2, with D unresolved. The V gene's germline CDR1 is PRHDT and CDR2 FYEKMQ (reference sequence). V lost 5 bases and J 6 bases, leaving 16 bases between the germline ends. CDR3 length: 14 residues. CDR3 protein: CASSNLRQIDGYTF. Partial CDR3 DNA: TGTGCCAGCAGCAACCTACGACAAATAGATGGC.

Details on this clone: The read stops 3 residues short of the end of the CDR3; the missing end is completed from the germline J gene. The chain carries TRBV6-1 and TRBJ2-3; D is unclear. This CDR3 region has 15 residues. V was shortened by 6 bases and J by 2 bases, with 15 bases between the two germline ends. The V gene's germline CDR1 is MNHNS and CDR2 SASEGT. The CDR3 DNA, read in part, is TGTGCCAGCAGCGAACCCGGAGACATCACAGATACG. Translation: CASSEPGDITDT. The whole CDR3 is CASSEPGDITDTQYF.

Of note for this clone: The read stops 3 residues short of the end of the CDR3; the missing end is completed from the germline J gene. The chain carries TRBV2 and TRBJ1-2; TRBD1 might be the D (5 bases). Germline V gene lookup returns CDR1 SNHLY and CDR2 FYNNEI. The CDR3 is 13 amino acids. This CDR3 is CASSEQQGGGYTF. CDR3 bases read: TGTGCCAGCAGTGAACAGCAGGGCGGAGGC. The full variable domain, with the rest looked up from reference TRBV2 and TRBJ1-2, is EPEVTQTPSHQVTQMGQEVILRCVPISNHLYFYWYRQILGQKVEFLVSFYNNEISEKSEIFDDQFSVERPDGSNFTLKIRSTKLEDSAMYFCASSEQQGGGYTFGSGTRLTVV.

About this clone: The read gets to within 3 residues of the CDR3 end, and the germline J gene fills in the rest. This chain connects TRBV20-1 to TRBJ2-3; 10 bases map to TRBD2. Germline lookup yields CDR1 DFQATT and CDR2 SNEGSKA (reference sequence). The CDR3 length is 19 residues. With V trimmed by 1 base and J by 0 bases, 13 bases remained unmatched. Incomplete CDR3 DNA: TGCAGTGCTAGAGCGGGGATAGCGGGAGGACCCCAAAGCACAGATACG. This gives the protein CSARAGIAGGPQSTDT. The whole CDR3 protein is CSARAGIAGGPQSTDTQYF.

Of note for this clone: From the germline J gene comes the end of the CDR3, since the read stops 3 residues before it. The V gene is TRBV7-2, the J gene TRBJ2-1, with 7 bases lining up with TRBD2. The CDR3 spans 15 residues. Trimming removed 2 bases from V and 8 bases from J; junction bases left unmatched: 9. Germline-derived CDR1 and CDR2 are SGHTA and FQGNSA. The sequenced part of the CDR3 DNA is TGTGCCAGCAGCTTACTAGCGGCCTCCTCTTATGAG. As protein: CASSLLAASSYE. The whole CDR3 protein reads CASSLLAASSYEQFF. Drawing the rest from reference TRBV7-2 and TRBJ2-1, the complete variable domain is GAGVSQSPSNKVTEKGKDVELRCDPISGHTALYWYRQSLGQGLEFLIYFQGNSAPDKSGLPSDRFSAERTGGSVSTLTIQRTQQEDSAVYLCASSLLAASSYEQFFGPGTRLTVL.

By frequency, this clone registers medium-sized. Coverage ceases 3 residues before the CDR3 finishes, and the germline J gene fills in the end. The chain uses TRBV5-6 and TRBJ1-2, with D tentatively TRBD1 (5 bases). CDR1 is SGHDT, CDR2 YYEEEE, per germline. CDR3 length: 15 residues. Trimming cost V 3 bases and J 0 bases, with 12 bases left between them. This CDR3 is CASSWGDRPNYGYTF. The part of the CDR3 DNA that was read is TGTGCCAGCAGCTGGGGCGACAGACCTAACTATGGC.

In the case of this clone: The sequenced fragment ends 3 residues before the CDR3 boundary, so the rest is inferred from the germline J gene. V usage is TRBV5-1 and J usage is TRBJ1-2, with D uncertain. CDR1 is SGHRS and CDR2 is YFSETQ in the germline V gene. V shed 3 bases and J shed 3 bases, with 9 bases lying between them. This CDR3 has 13 amino acids. Incomplete CDR3 DNA: TGCGCCAGCAGCTCTTCAGGTGACTATGGC. Translated: CASSSSGDYG. The CDR3, in full, reads CASSSSGDYGYTF. Using reference TRBV5-1 and TRBJ1-2 for the parts outside the CDR3, the full variable domain is KAGVTQTPRYLIKTRGQQVTLSCSPISGHRSVSWYQQTPGQGLQFLFEYFSETQRNKGNFPGRFSGRQFSNSRSEMNVSTLELGDSALYLCASSSSGDYGYTFGSGTRLTVV.

To note about this clone: The read ends 3 residues shy of where the CDR3 ends; the end is completed using the germline J gene. The V and J genes are TRBV4-1 and TRBJ1-1, with 10 bases fitting TRBD1. The CDR3 has 15 amino acids. V gave up 3 bases and J gave up 5 bases; unmatched junction bases: 6. Germline CDR1 and CDR2: MGHRA and YSYEKL. The sequenced part of the CDR3 DNA is TGCGCCAGCAGCCAGACAGGGGGCATGAGGACTGAA. This codes for CASSQTGGMRTE. The entire CDR3 is CASSQTGGMRTEAFF.

As to this clone: From the germline J gene comes the end of the CDR3, since the read stops 3 residues before it. The rearrangement uses TRBV28 and TRBJ2-3; D unresolved. Trimming removed 6 bases at V and 2 bases at J, with 18 bases between. Germline-derived CDR1 and CDR2 are MDHEN and SYDVKM. This CDR3 spans 16 amino acids. CDR3: CASRSSRTRNTDTQYF. The part of the CDR3 DNA that was read is TGTGCCAGCAGATCCTCTAGAACCCGTAACACAGATACG.

About this clone: The CDR3 end is not reached by the read, which stops 3 residues before it; the germline J gene fills it in. This sequence joins TRBV18 and TRBJ2-7; TRBD2 matches 7 bases. From germline, CDR1 is KGHSH and CDR2 LQKENI. Trimming removed 0 bases from V and 6 bases from J; junction bases left unmatched: 11. The CDR3 is 16 residues long. CDR3 residues: CASSPPSLAGVREQYF. The sequenced CDR3 bases are TGTGCCAGCTCACCACCAAGCTTGGCGGGAGTACGCGAG.

Remarks on this clone: The read gets to within 3 residues of the CDR3 end, and the germline J gene fills in the rest. The chain is built from TRBV20-1 and TRBJ2-5; D might be TRBD2 (7 bases). V lost 6 bases to trimming and J lost 2 bases, with 19 bases between them. From germline, CDR1 is DFQATT and CDR2 SNEGSKA (reference sequence). The CDR3 runs 15 residues. The CDR3 is CSALGTGGRQETQYF. CDR3 bases read: TGCAGTGCCCTAGGTACCGGGGGGCGGCAAGAGACC.

This clone is identified as medium-sized from frequency. The junction departs from the called germline gene at one end, perhaps through a read error. CDR3 in amino acids: CASSQVAETQYF. CDR3 DNA, as far as it was read: TGTGCCAGCAGCCAAGTCGCAGAGACG. The chain is built from TRBV14 and TRBJ2-3; no firm D call. The read falls 3 residues short of the CDR3 end, and the missing part is taken from the germline J gene. Germline CDR1 and CDR2: SGHDN and FVKESK. The CDR3 runs to 12 residues.

As concerns this clone: Read sequence stops 3 residues before the CDR3 end, and the germline J gene provides the missing end. This chain uses TRBV5-1 with TRBJ2-1; 11 positions match TRBD2. Germline V gene lookup returns CDR1 SGHRS and CDR2 YFSETQ. Germline trimming cut 1 base from V and 0 bases from J; bases unmatched to any gene: 6. The CDR3 extends over 18 amino acids. The CDR3 region is CASSLRGLAVGSYNEQFF. The sequenced part of the CDR3 DNA is TGCGCCAGCAGCTTGAGGGGACTAGCGGTTGGCTCCTACAATGAG.

Note on this clone: The missing CDR3 end, 3 residues past where the read stops, is filled in from the germline J gene. Other DNA sequences from this sample encode an identical CDR3 as well. V usage is TRBV7-2 and J usage is TRBJ2-1, with D unresolved. CDR3 length: 15 amino acids. CDR1 is SGHTA and CDR2 is FQGNSA in the germline V gene. V dropped 4 bases and J dropped 0 bases, with 10 bases sitting between them. This CDR3 reads CASSSPPGSYNEQFF. The covered CDR3 bases are TGTGCCAGCAGCTCCCCCCCCGGCTCCTACAATGAG.

Comment on this clone: The CDR3 end lies 3 residues beyond the end of the read and is filled in from the germline J gene. V is TRBV5-1 and J is TRBJ2-7, with 11 bases lining up with TRBD2. CDR1 is SGHRS and CDR2 is YFSETQ in the germline V gene. The CDR3 runs to 16 residues. With V trimmed by 0 bases and J by 0 bases, 2 bases remained unmatched. CDR3: CASSLGLAGTSYEQYF. The part of the CDR3 DNA that was read is TGCGCCAGCAGCTTGGGACTAGCGGGGACCTCCTACGAG. Together with reference TRBV5-1 and TRBJ2-7, the CDR3 gives the full variable domain: KAGVTQTPRYLIKTRGQQVTLSCSPISGHRSVSWYQQTPGQGLQFLFEYFSETQRNKGNFPGRFSGRQFSNSRSEMNVSTLELGDSALYLCASSLGLAGTSYEQYFGPGTRLTVT.